This TCR beta chain was captured in a study of a mutant IDH1 vaccine in newly diagnosed glioma. The CDR3 length is 17 residues. V was clipped by 0 bases and J by 7 bases, with 22 bases between them. CDR1 and CDR2 (germline): SGHTA, FQGTGA. Time point: week 5, during vaccination. Vaccination comprised doses that each held 300 ug of mutant IDH1 20-mer peptide, plus topical imiquimod. Turning to this clone: The antigen remains unidentified.

The data were produced by immunoSEQ multiplex PCR, yet TCRdb's version contains in-frame clones alone and is incomplete. The table includes approximately 80,000 clones, roughly 90% detected once. The receptor was isolated from a woman aged 45-59 years with glioma. The V gene is TRBV7-3, the J gene TRBJ2-7, with D maybe TRBD2 (6 bases). The sample here was PBMCs, taken from a glioma patient whose treatment included an IDH1 peptide vaccine. The CDR3 nucleotides are TGTGCCAGCAGCTTAACGCGTGGGGTAGGCGGGATGGAAGAGCAGTACTTC. It codes for CASSLTRGVGGMEEQYF.